The 21 T cell receptor beta chains below come from one sample, sequenced in a study of metastatic and nonmetastatic thyroid tumors. TCRdb re-called the PCR reads through MiXCR. The sample has tens of thousands of clones, roughly 18% seen once. Patients underwent thyroid surgery, and none had received any treatment before it. The material sequenced was blood. The receptors originated from a female donor with papillary thyroid cancer or a benign thyroid nodule (not recorded which). Some clones in this sample may be carry-over from other donors' samples.

This clone was counted at least ten times. V gene TRBV2 combines with J gene TRBJ2-7, with D possibly being TRBD2 (6 bases). The V gene lost 0 bases and the J gene lost 0 bases, with 12 bases spanning the gap. The length of the CDR3 is 16 residues. Germline CDR1 is SNHLY and CDR2 is FYNNEI. CDR3 sequence (DNA): TGTGCCAGCAGTGAAGCCGGCGGCGGGACCTCCTACGAGCAGTACTTC. Its protein is CASSEAGGGTSYEQYF.

This chain joins TRBV5-1 and TRBJ2-1, with 9 bases fitting TRBD1. Germline V gene lookup returns CDR1 SGHRS and CDR2 YFSETQ. The CDR3 is made up of 16 amino acids. After removal of 4 bases from V and 1 base from J, the junction contained 6 bases not matched to a gene. The CDR3 DNA sequence: TGCGCCAGCAGCCAGGGACAGGGAATTTCCTACAATGAGCAGTTCTTC. This gives the protein CASSQGQGISYNEQFF.

This clone appeared many times. The rearrangement joins TRBV2 to TRBJ1-1, with D unresolved. Germline CDR1 is SNHLY and CDR2 is FYNNEI. The V gene lost 2 bases and the J gene lost 6 bases, with 10 bases spanning the gap. CDR3 length equals 13 residues. Here the CDR3 reads CASSENYSPEAFF. The DNA for the CDR3 is TGTGCCAGCAGTGAAAATTATAGTCCTGAAGCTTTCTTT.

The chain is built from TRBV7-2 and TRBJ2-5; no definite D call. CDR3 length equals 13 residues. V gave up 1 base and J gave up 5 bases, with 8 bases separating them. Germline CDR1 SGHTA, CDR2 FQGNSA. CDR3 sequence reads: CASSLVMRETQYF. DNA for the CDR3: TGTGCCAGCAGCTTAGTCATGAGGGAGACCCAGTACTTC. Looking up the rest from reference TRBV7-2 and TRBJ2-5 gives the full variable domain: GAGVSQSPSNKVTEKGKDVELRCDPISGHTALYWYRQSLGQGLEFLIYFQGNSAPDKSGLPSDRFSAERTGGSVSTLTIQRTQQEDSAVYLCASSLVMRETQYFGPGTRLLVL.

This clone was detected ten times or more. The rearrangement joins TRBV4-1 to TRBJ2-1; 13 bases are a match to TRBD2. The CDR3 contains 17 residues. Germline values: CDR1 MGHRA, CDR2 YSYEKL. V trimming: 1 base; J trimming: 0 bases; junction bases outside the gene matches: 0. CDR3 protein: CASSQGTSGSSYNEQFF. CDR3 nucleotide sequence: TGCGCCAGCAGCCAAGGGACTAGCGGGAGCTCCTACAATGAGCAGTTCTTC.

There are many counts of this clone. The chain recombines TRBV6-1 with TRBJ1-1; 7 nucleotides align to TRBD1. The CDR3 has 15 residues. Trimming at V came to 2 bases and at J to 1 base, leaving 4 bases not matched to a gene. Germline CDR1 is MNHNS and CDR2 is SASEGT. In DNA, the CDR3 is TGTGCCAGCAGTGAACCAAGACAGGGGAACACTGAAGCTTTCTTT. It encodes CASSEPRQGNTEAFF.

This clone was observed many times. The chain recombines TRBV5-1 with TRBJ2-7; the match to TRBD1 covers 10 bases. Per the germline V gene, CDR1 is SGHRS and CDR2 is YFSETQ. V was clipped by 4 bases and J by 2 bases; unmatched bases: 6. This CDR3 region has 15 residues. The CDR3 sequence: CASSAQGQGAYEQYF. CDR3 in DNA: TGCGCCAGCAGCGCCCAAGGACAGGGGGCCTACGAGCAGTACTTC. The full variable domain, completed using reference TRBV5-1 and TRBJ2-7, is KAGVTQTPRYLIKTRGQQVTLSCSPISGHRSVSWYQQTPGQGLQFLFEYFSETQRNKGNFPGRFSGRQFSNSRSEMNVSTLELGDSALYLCASSAQGQGAYEQYFGPGTRLTVT.

This clone has ten or more counts. This chain links TRBV7-9 with TRBJ1-1; the D gene is possibly TRBD1 (5 bases). The CDR3 runs to 14 residues. Germline CDR1 reads SEHNR; CDR2 reads FQNEAQ (reference sequence). The V end was cut by 3 bases, the J end by 1 base, with 9 bases between. The CDR3 DNA is TGTGCCAGCAGCTTGGGACTCTCGAACACTGAAGCTTTCTTT. Translation gives CASSLGLSNTEAFF.

Ten or more counts support this clone. The CDR3 region has the DNA TGTGCCAGCAGTGAAGGCAGGGGTTGGACTGAAGCTTTCTTT. Residues: CASSEGRGWTEAFF. The chain is built from TRBV2 and TRBJ1-1; perhaps TRBD1 as D (6 bases). V lost 1 base and J 5 bases, leaving 11 bases between the germline ends. CDR3 size: 14 residues. Germline lookup yields CDR1 SNHLY and CDR2 FYNNEI.

This clone was observed many times. This chain connects TRBV20-1 to TRBJ1-2; 11 nucleotides align to TRBD1. V dropped 3 bases and J dropped 7; count of bases not matched to a gene: 10. The CDR3 is 15 residues long. Germline V gene sequence: CDR1 DFQATT, CDR2 SNEGSKA (reference sequence). The CDR3 spells CSASKAGQGASGYTF. Here the CDR3 DNA reads TGCAGTGCTAGTAAGGCCGGACAGGGGGCTTCTGGCTACACCTTC.

This clone was seen repeatedly, ten times or more. The CDR3 nucleotides are TGTGCCAGCAGTGAAGGCGGAGGACCCCTCCACTTT. Translation gives CASSEGGGPLHF. V and J are TRBV25-1 and TRBJ1-6; unclear D gene. V gave up 2 bases and J gave up 12 bases, with 8 bases separating them. Germline values: CDR1 MGHDK, CDR2 SYGVNS. The CDR3 is 12 residues long.

To note about this clone: One base away lies a much larger clone, so this may be a sequencing read error. Other DNA sequences in this sample translate to the same CDR3. This chain uses TRBV10-2 with TRBJ2-7, with TRBD1 as a possible D gene (5 bases). The CDR3 loop spans 13 amino acids. V lost 6 bases and J lost 2, with 11 bases in between. From germline, CDR1 is WSHSY and CDR2 SAAADI. The CDR3 region is CASRDSGAYEQYF. DNA for the CDR3: TGCGCCAGCAGAGACAGTGGTGCCTACGAGCAGTACTTC.

This clone was seen many times. The J gene is TRBJ2-7, the V gene TRBV3-1, with D hard to call. The CDR3 sequence is 14 residues long. Trimming took off 4 bases at V and 4 bases at J, with 14 bases between the two ends. Germline values: CDR1 LGHDT, CDR2 YNNKEL (reference sequence). The CDR3 DNA sequence: TGTGCCAGCAGCCCGGCCGGAGCCGGTTACGAGCAGTACTTC. Translating gives CASSPAGAGYEQYF.

This clone has a count of ten or more. The rearrangement links TRBV25-1 to TRBJ2-6; D is ambiguous. V was clipped by 4 bases and J by 4 bases, with 14 bases between them. CDR1 is MGHDK and CDR2 is SYGVNS in the germline V gene. CDR3 length: 16 amino acids. CDR3 sequence (DNA): TGTGCCAGCAGTGGGTCATCCGGGCCGGGGGCCAACGTCCTGACTTTC. Protein sequence: CASSGSSGPGANVLTF. Supplemented by reference TRBV25-1 and TRBJ2-6, the full variable domain reads EADIYQTPRYLVIGTGKKITLECSQTMGHDKMYWYQQDPGMELHLIHYSYGVNSTEKGDLSSESTVSRIRTEHFPLTLESARPSHTSQYLCASSGSSGPGANVLTFGAGSRLTVL.

This clone was observed at least ten times. This sequence joins TRBV12-5 and TRBJ1-2, with D uncertain. Germline CDR1 is LGHNT and CDR2 is FRNRAP. CDR3 size: 14 residues. Trimming took off 6 bases at V and 3 bases at J, with 14 bases between the two ends. The DNA for the CDR3 is TGTGCTAGTGGCAAGGGTTCAGATTACTATGGCTACACCTTC. Translating gives CASGKGSDYYGYTF.

The V call is TRBV20-1, the J call TRBJ2-4, with D perhaps TRBD1 (5 bases). The V end lost 5 bases, the J end lost 8 bases, and 16 bases lay between the germline ends. From germline, CDR1 is DFQATT and CDR2 SNEGSKA (reference sequence). The CDR3 sequence is 13 residues long. This CDR3 reads CSAREGEWDIQYF. In nucleotides, the CDR3 is TGCAGTGCTCGCGAAGGGGAATGGGACATTCAGTACTTC.

This clone was detected ten times or more. The chain has TRBV7-6 and TRBJ1-2, with D perhaps matching TRBD1 (6 bases). The V gene lost 5 bases and the J gene lost 4 bases, with 20 bases spanning the gap. Per germline, CDR1 SGHVS and CDR2 FNYEAQ. The CDR3 loop spans 16 amino acids. Written as DNA, the CDR3 is TGTGCCAGCAGCCCCCTAGGATCGGGGGGCAGCTATGGCTACACCTTC. It translates to CASSPLGSGGSYGYTF.

The V and J genes are TRBV7-9 and TRBJ1-3; D is unclear. This CDR3 comprises 14 residues. V gave up 10 bases and J gave up 1 base, with 14 bases separating them. Germline V gene data show CDR1 as SEHNR and CDR2 as FQNEAQ (reference sequence). This chain's CDR3 is CATRNGSSGNTIYF. The DNA for the CDR3 is TGTGCCACCCGAAATGGGAGTTCTGGAAACACCATATATTTT.

The J gene is TRBJ1-6, the V gene TRBV3-1; D may be TRBD1 (6 bases). Trimming removed 4 bases from V and 10 bases from J, with 8 bases in between. This CDR3 region has 12 residues. The germline V gene has CDR1 LGHDT and CDR2 YNNKEL (reference sequence). In nucleotides, the CDR3 is TGTGCCAGCAGCCGAGGACAGTCACCCCTCCACTTT. Protein: CASSRGQSPLHF.

This clone occurred many times. This rearrangement joins TRBV5-4 to TRBJ2-7, with TRBD1 identical over 7 bases. V was pared by 2 bases and J by 0 bases, with 5 bases of the junction left unmatched. From germline, CDR1 is SGHNT and CDR2 YYREEE (reference sequence). This CDR3 region has 15 residues. The CDR3 spells CASSLARGSSYEQYF. CDR3 coding DNA: TGTGCCAGCAGCTTAGCCAGGGGGAGCTCCTACGAGCAGTACTTC.

This clone was counted many times. The V and J genes are TRBV10-1 and TRBJ1-3, with D perhaps TRBD1 (6 bases). The germline gives CDR1 WNHNN, CDR2 SYGVQD (reference sequence). This CDR3 spans 19 amino acids. Trimming left V 5 bases short and J 2 bases short, with 25 bases between. The CDR3 sequence: CASSPQRRGPESPGNTIYF. The CDR3, as DNA: TGCGCCAGCAGTCCACAGAGACGGGGGCCCGAGTCCCCTGGAAACACCATATATTTT.